The rows below give T cell receptor beta chains drawn from one sample of a study of cytomegalovirus exposure and HLA in healthy donors. Generated by immunoSEQ multiplex PCR, the TCRdb table keeps only in-frame clones and is missing some. This table has around 300,000 clones, more than 55% appearing once. Sequencing was done on a sample of PBMCs. The receptor source for this set is a female donor in good health and CMV-seronegative. The CDR3 runs from the conserved cysteine through the conserved F or W. Fields, in order: CDR3 protein, J gene, V gene.

CDR3aa: CSASDKRGYTF
j_gene: TRBJ1-2
v_gene: TRBV20-1

CDR3aa: CASGLPRTGIEEKLFF
j_gene: TRBJ1-4
v_gene: TRBV12-5

CDR3aa: CASSLSPGLGDGYTF
j_gene: TRBJ1-2
v_gene: TRBV5-1

CDR3aa: CATSRQVEGEQYF
j_gene: TRBJ2-7
v_gene: TRBV15

CDR3aa: CASRRDRESNQPQHF
j_gene: TRBJ1-5
v_gene: TRBV6-6

CDR3aa: CASSELAGGADTQYF
j_gene: TRBJ2-3
v_gene: TRBV2

CDR3aa: CASSQGTSGYEQYF
j_gene: TRBJ2-7
v_gene: TRBV4-2

CDR3aa: CAISEPTSGSIHEQYF
j_gene: TRBJ2-7
v_gene: TRBV10-3

CDR3aa: CASSLDREGYTF
j_gene: TRBJ1-2
v_gene: TRBV7-9

CDR3aa: CASSQSRSNNEQFF
j_gene: TRBJ2-1
v_gene: TRBV16

CDR3aa: CASGLTGGDTEAFF
j_gene: TRBJ1-1
v_gene: TRBV12-5

CDR3aa: CASSTGDTYEQYF
j_gene: TRBJ2-7
v_gene: TRBV2

CDR3aa: CASSLLAGADTQYF
j_gene: TRBJ2-3
v_gene: TRBV5-8

CDR3aa: CASSKDRAGGYTF
j_gene: TRBJ1-2
v_gene: TRBV27

CDR3aa: CASSLEAGYYNEQFF
j_gene: TRBJ2-1
v_gene: TRBV5-1

CDR3aa: CASSPGLVFGEQFF
j_gene: TRBJ2-1
v_gene: TRBV11-2

CDR3aa: CASSFLGGHSGNTIYF
j_gene: TRBJ1-3
v_gene: TRBV7-2

CDR3aa: CASRRLSGMGGETQYF
j_gene: TRBJ2-5
v_gene: TRBV28

CDR3aa: CASSESYEQYF
j_gene: TRBJ2-7
v_gene: TRBV19

CDR3aa: CASSQTTSGRETQYF
j_gene: TRBJ2-5
v_gene: TRBV4-1

CDR3aa: CASSIGPRQGASEKLFF
j_gene: TRBJ1-4
v_gene: TRBV19

CDR3aa: CASSELGLATDTQYF
j_gene: TRBJ2-3
v_gene: TRBV6-1

CDR3aa: CASSLGQQETQYF
j_gene: TRBJ2-5
v_gene: TRBV7-9

CDR3aa: CASSQGAYGEKLFF
j_gene: TRBJ1-4
v_gene: TRBV4-1

CDR3aa: CASSSPRDRGLLSEAFF
j_gene: TRBJ1-1
v_gene: TRBV5-4

CDR3aa: CASSLVGGMAGGPYEQYF
j_gene: TRBJ2-7
v_gene: TRBV7-9

CDR3aa: CASSAVAGAGNEQFF
j_gene: TRBJ2-1
v_gene: TRBV9

CDR3aa: CARRDSYTDTQYF
j_gene: TRBJ2-3
v_gene: TRBV2

CDR3aa: CASRGLAGISHISYEQYF
j_gene: -
v_gene: TRBV7-7

CDR3aa: CASSPDRAGDTQYF
j_gene: TRBJ2-3
v_gene: TRBV5-4

CDR3aa: CASSLGWTSGGGETQYF
j_gene: TRBJ2-5
v_gene: TRBV5-1

CDR3aa: CASSQEMTKRGQSYGYTF
j_gene: TRBJ1-2
v_gene: TRBV4-1

CDR3aa: CASSGDRRSTGELFF
j_gene: TRBJ2-2
v_gene: TRBV2

CDR3aa: CSAPGQGYTEAFF
j_gene: TRBJ1-1
v_gene: TRBV29-1

CDR3aa: CASSTFQRERGEQFF
j_gene: TRBJ2-1
v_gene: TRBV2

CDR3aa: CASSRDLQETQYF
j_gene: TRBJ2-5
v_gene: TRBV5-4

CDR3aa: CASGTTGAPYAFF
j_gene: TRBJ1-1
v_gene: TRBV2

CDR3aa: CASSPGTGGDTQYF
j_gene: TRBJ2-3
v_gene: TRBV5-1

CDR3aa: CASRGQGNSPLHF
j_gene: TRBJ1-6
v_gene: TRBV6-5

CDR3aa: CASSSASGHNEQFF
j_gene: TRBJ2-1
v_gene: TRBV19

CDR3aa: CASSPQEGIGHYGYTF
j_gene: TRBJ1-2
v_gene: TRBV4-1

CDR3aa: CAISGSGKGQETQYF
j_gene: TRBJ2-5
v_gene: TRBV10-3

CDR3aa: CASSFRTSSYYNEQFF
j_gene: TRBJ2-1
v_gene: TRBV5-1

CDR3aa: CASSLPRGDSSLSGANVLTF
j_gene: TRBJ2-6
v_gene: TRBV5-4

CDR3aa: CASSARLASYEQYF
j_gene: TRBJ2-7
v_gene: TRBV11-2

CDR3aa: CSASRTGEQFF
j_gene: TRBJ2-1
v_gene: TRBV20-1

CDR3aa: CASSISGSGELFF
j_gene: TRBJ2-2
v_gene: TRBV28

CDR3aa: CAWSPDRAGNTIYF
j_gene: TRBJ1-3
v_gene: TRBV30

CDR3aa: CAGTSGAEQYF
j_gene: TRBJ2-7
v_gene: TRBV19